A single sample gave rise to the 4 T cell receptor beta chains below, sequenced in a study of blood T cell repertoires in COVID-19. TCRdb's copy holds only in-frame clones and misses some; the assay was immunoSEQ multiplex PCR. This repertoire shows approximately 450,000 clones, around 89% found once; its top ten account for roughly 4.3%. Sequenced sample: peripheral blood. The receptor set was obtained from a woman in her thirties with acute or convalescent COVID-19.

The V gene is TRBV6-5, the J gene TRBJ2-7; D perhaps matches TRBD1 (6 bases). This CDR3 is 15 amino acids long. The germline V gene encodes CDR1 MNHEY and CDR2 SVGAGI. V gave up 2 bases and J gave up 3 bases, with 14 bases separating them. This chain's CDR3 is CASSYVQGSDYEQYF. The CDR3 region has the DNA TGTGCCAGCAGTTACGTACAGGGTTCCGACTACGAGCAGTACTTC.

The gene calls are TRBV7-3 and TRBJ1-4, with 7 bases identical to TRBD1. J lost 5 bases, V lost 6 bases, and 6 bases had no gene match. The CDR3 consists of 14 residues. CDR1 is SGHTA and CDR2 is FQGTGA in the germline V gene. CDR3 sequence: CASSRQGMNEKLFF. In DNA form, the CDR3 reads TGTGCCAGCAGTAGACAGGGAATGAATGAAAAACTGTTTTTT.

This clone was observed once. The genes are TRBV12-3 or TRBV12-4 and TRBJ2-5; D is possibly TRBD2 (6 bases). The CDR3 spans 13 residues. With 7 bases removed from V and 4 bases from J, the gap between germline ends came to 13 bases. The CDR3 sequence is CASNPRGTETQYF. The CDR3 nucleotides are TGTGCCAGCAACCCGCGGGGTACAGAGACCCAGTACTTC.

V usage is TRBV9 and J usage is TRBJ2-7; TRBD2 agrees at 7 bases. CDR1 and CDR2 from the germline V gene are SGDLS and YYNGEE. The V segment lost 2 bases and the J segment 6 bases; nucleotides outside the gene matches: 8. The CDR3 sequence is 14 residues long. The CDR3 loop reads CASSVSGTTGEQYF. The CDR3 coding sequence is TGTGCCAGCAGCGTCTCCGGGACTACAGGCGAGCAGTACTTC.